This T cell receptor (beta chain) derives from a study of T cell repertoires in cytomegalovirus infection. Whole-study context: Based on public TCR beta signatures, there were indications of CMV infection and of a matching HLA type. Study-wide findings and caveats: Carriers of CMV and the relevant HLA type were discriminated by public TCR beta frequency. Predominance within the ex vivo response was attributable to HLA-C-restricted CMV-specific TCR beta clonotypes.

This clonotype was detected only a few times. Its antigen is still unknown. TCRdb re-called the reads through MiXCR, storing one row per CDR3 protein. Of about 400,000 distinct CDR3 sequences in the sample, around 18% were seen once. The sequenced sample was PBMCs. The TCR was taken from a human donor in good health (CMV status not recorded). Some clones in this sample may be carry-over from other donors' samples.

This CDR3 is CASSSDFFLNNEQFF. The CDR3 bases are TGTGCCAGCAGTTCCGACTTTTTCCTTAACAATGAGCAGTTCTTC. This chain joins TRBV6-2 or TRBV6-3 and TRBJ2-1; D is uncertain. The CDR3 sequence is 15 residues long. V shed 4 bases and J shed 5 bases, with 15 bases lying between them. Per the germline V gene, CDR1 is MNHEY and CDR2 is SVGEGT.